This TCR beta chain appears in the sequencing data of a study of patients and donors after allogeneic stem cell transplantation. TCRdb ran MiXCR on the RT-PCR reads and lists one entry per CDR3 protein. Seen here are about a million distinct CDR3 sequences, approximately 19% observed once, and the top ten hold 5% to 7.5%. The V gene's germline CDR1 is SGHTA and CDR2 FQGNSA. V dropped 1 base and J dropped 0 bases, with 7 bases sitting between them. This CDR3 is 15 amino acids long. The V and J genes are TRBV7-2 and TRBJ2-1, with D unclear. The receptor was isolated from a human donor who was either an allogeneic HSCT recipient or a stem cell or donor lymphocyte infusion donor (not recorded which). It is not recorded whose cells these are; they may come from a transplant donor. Sequenced material: blood, either unsorted or a sorted T cell fraction (not recorded which). CDR3 region: CASSLEQRSYNEQFF. In DNA, the CDR3 is TGTGCCAGCAGCTTAGAACAGCGCTCCTACAATGAGCAGTTCTTC.